This is a list of T cell receptor beta chains from one sample in a study of CD8+ T cells in alopecia areata. Sequenced by immunoSEQ multiplex PCR; TCRdb stores in-frame clones only, minus some. The repertoire includes about 82,000 clones, about 51% of them detected once, and around 5% sits in the top ten. The sequenced sample consisted of NKG2D-high CD8+ T cells sorted from blood. These receptors all come from a human donor with alopecia areata. CDR3s include the opening cysteine and the closing phenylalanine or tryptophan. A D gene is named only where the DNA matches it firmly. The size field is filled for only some rows; it gives once, few, many or a size class.

j_call d_call v_call cdr3_length clone_size cdr3_aa cdr3_nt
TRBJ2-1 TRBD2 TRBV29-1 19 NA CSVEGGLAGGSRTYNEQFF TGCAGCGTTGAAGGGGGACTAGCGGGAGGCTCCCGAACCTACAATGAGCAGTTCTTC
TRBJ1-5 NA TRBV28 14 NA CASSFAGEGQPQHF TGTGCCAGCAGTTTTGCGGGAGAAGGACAGCCCCAGCATTTT
TRBJ2-5 TRBD1 TRBV11-2 17 NA CASRASTGFHPGETQYF TGTGCCAGCCGTGCCTCGACAGGGTTTCATCCGGGGGAGACCCAGTACTTC
TRBJ2-7 NA TRBV13 13 NA CASSLGSSYEQYF TGTGCCAGCAGCCTGGGAAGCTCCTACGAGCAGTACTTC
TRBJ1-2 NA TRBV27 14 NA CASSLTPGYYGYTF TGTGCCAGCAGTTTAACGCCAGGTTACTATGGCTACACCTTC
TRBJ2-7 NA TRBV29-1 12 few CSVEGSNYEQYF TGCAGCGTTGAAGGATCTAACTACGAGCAGTACTTC
TRBJ2-2 NA TRBV6-6 11 NA CASSGTGELFF TGTGCCAGCAGCGGCACCGGGGAGCTGTTTTTT
TRBJ2-7 TRBD1 TRBV5-6 15 NA CASSRQGEGFYEQYF TGTGCCAGCAGCCGACAGGGGGAAGGTTTCTACGAGCAGTACTTC
TRBJ1-1 NA TRBV4-1 14 NA CASSPGGTATEAFF TGCGCCAGCAGCCCCGGAGGGACGGCCACTGAAGCTTTCTTT
TRBJ1-2 NA TRBV27 15 NA CASSLSKYPGYGYTF TGTGCCAGCAGTTTATCGAAATATCCAGGGTATGGCTACACCTTC
TRBJ2-1 NA TRBV27 13 NA CASSLAEDNEQFF TGTGCCAGCAGTTTAGCAGAGGATAATGAGCAGTTCTTC
TRBJ2-7 TRBD2 TRBV28 13 few CASRSSGTYEQYF TGTGCCAGCAGGTCTAGCGGCACCTACGAGCAGTACTTC
TRBJ2-1 TRBD1 TRBV6-6 13 NA CASRPGQGNEQFF TGTGCCAGCAGGCCCGGACAGGGCAATGAGCAGTTCTTC
TRBJ2-3 NA TRBV2 15 NA CASITLTRHTDTQYF TGTGCCAGCATCACTCTCACCCGTCACACAGATACGCAGTATTTT
TRBJ2-5 TRBD1 TRBV29-1 14 NA CSVEDGTDQETQYF TGCAGCGTTGAAGATGGGACAGACCAAGAGACCCAGTACTTC
TRBJ2-2 TRBD2 TRBV29-1 15 few CSARTSGSNTGELFF TGCAGCGCCCGGACTAGCGGGAGTAACACCGGGGAGCTGTTTTTT
TRBJ2-1 NA TRBV28 11 NA CASSSNNEQFF TGTGCCAGCAGTTCAAACAATGAGCAGTTCTTC
TRBJ1-2 NA TRBV29-1 12 few CSVVQTEYGYTF TGCAGCGTTGTACAGACAGAGTATGGCTACACCTTC
TRBJ2-5 TRBD2 TRBV14 15 NA CASSQEVRGSETQYF TGTGCCAGCAGCCAAGAGGTGCGGGGGTCGGAGACCCAGTACTTC
TRBJ1-2 NA TRBV6-5 15 NA CASSNLLGVNYGYTF TGTGCCAGCAGTAATCTTTTGGGAGTCAACTATGGCTACACCTTC
TRBJ2-7 TRBD1 TRBV29-1 14 NA CSVESDRTGDEQYF TGCAGCGTTGAGAGTGATCGGACAGGGGACGAGCAGTACTTC
TRBJ2-7 NA TRBV11-2 12 NA CASSLGLAEQYF TGTGCCAGCAGCTTAGGGCTAGCGGAGCAGTACTTC
TRBJ1-2 NA TRBV6-5 12 NA CATQGTDYGYTF TGTGCCACGCAGGGTACGGACTATGGCTACACCTTC
TRBJ1-2 NA TRBV2 11 NA CASRGAPGYTF TGTGCCAGCAGGGGGGCGCCTGGCTACACCTTC
TRBJ2-1 TRBD1 TRBV19 15 few CASSSMYRGDNEQFF TGTGCCAGTAGTAGCATGTACAGGGGGGACAATGAGCAGTTCTTC
TRBJ1-1 NA TRBV4-1 14 once CASSLGTHNTEAFF TGCGCCAGCAGCCTCGGGACACATAACACTGAAGCTTTCTTT
TRBJ2-7 NA TRBV7-2 14 NA CASSLEVETYEQYF TGTGCCAGCAGCTTAGAAGTAGAGACCTACGAGCAGTACTTC
TRBJ1-2 NA TRBV28 13 few CASSPGGTYGYTF TGTGCCAGCAGCCCCGGGGGGACCTATGGCTACACCTTC
TRBJ2-7 NA TRBV15 13 NA CATSRDRTGEQYF TGTGCCACCAGCAGAGATCGTACAGGCGAGCAGTACTTC
TRBJ2-5 NA TRBV13 13 few CASSLGGSGTQYF TGTGCCAGCAGCTTAGGAGGGTCCGGGACCCAGTACTTC
TRBJ2-5 NA TRBV5-1 11 NA CASSPGETQYF TGCGCCAGCAGCCCAGGGGAGACCCAGTACTTC
TRBJ1-1 NA TRBV2 13 NA CASDGLRGAEAFF TGTGCCAGCGATGGACTGCGGGGGGCTGAAGCTTTCTTT
TRBJ1-5 NA TRBV5-1 15 NA CASSPDGNSNQPQHF TGCGCCAGCAGCCCCGACGGAAATAGCAATCAGCCCCAGCATTTT
TRBJ2-3 NA TRBV7-9 16 NA CASSLIGVGGPDTQYF TGTGCCAGCAGCTTAATAGGAGTGGGAGGCCCAGATACGCAGTATTTT
TRBJ1-4 NA TRBV6-5 14 NA CASSLRGGHEKLFF TGTGCCAGCAGCCTAAGAGGGGGTCATGAAAAACTGTTTTTT
TRBJ1-4 NA TRBV7-9 14 medium-sized CAVIVGGGDEKLFF TGTGCCGTCATAGTGGGCGGCGGGGATGAAAAACTGTTTTTT
TRBJ2-2 NA TRBV28 13 few CASTVGEGGELFF TGTGCCAGCACCGTAGGCGAAGGCGGGGAGCTGTTTTTT
TRBJ2-5 NA TRBV18 15 NA CASSLDPDTQETQYF TGTGCCAGCTCATTAGACCCCGACACCCAAGAGACCCAGTACTTC
TRBJ2-7 NA TRBV29-1 13 few CSVGGTDPYEQYF TGCAGCGTTGGCGGGACAGACCCCTACGAGCAGTACTTC
TRBJ2-3 NA TRBV6-5 15 NA CASSYSTLGTDTQYF TGTGCCAGCAGTTATAGTACGTTGGGCACAGATACGCAGTATTTT
TRBJ2-7 NA TRBV29-1 11 NA CSVQWESEQYF TGCAGCGTTCAGTGGGAGTCTGAGCAGTACTTC
TRBJ2-5 TRBD2 TRBV29-1 13 few CSVSGLALETQYF TGCAGCGTGTCTGGACTAGCTTTGGAGACCCAGTACTTC
TRBJ2-1 NA TRBV5-6 11 NA CASSFSNEQFF TGTGCCAGCAGCTTCAGTAATGAGCAGTTCTTC
TRBJ1-3 NA TRBV23-1 8 many CASGQIYF TGCGCCAGCGGTCAGATATATTTT
TRBJ2-3 NA TRBV29-1 13 few CSVAPDYADTQYF TGCAGCGTTGCCCCGGACTATGCAGATACGCAGTATTTT
TRBJ1-4 TRBD1 TRBV7-9 14 few CASSLTTGGEKLFF TGTGCCAGCAGCTTAACGACAGGGGGAGAAAAACTGTTTTTT
TRBJ1-1 TRBD1 TRBV4-3 14 NA CASSPDQGDTEAFF TGCGCCAGCAGCCCAGATCAGGGGGACACTGAAGCTTTCTTT
TRBJ2-1 NA TRBV5-6 16 NA CASSGPGSSWVNEQFF TGTGCCAGCAGCGGACCCGGGAGTTCTTGGGTTAATGAGCAGTTCTTC
TRBJ1-6 NA TRBV30 14 NA CAWSVWQVESPLHF TGTGCCTGGAGTGTGTGGCAGGTCGAATCACCCCTCCACTTT
TRBJ2-7 NA TRBV29-1 13 NA CSVRSAQAYEQYF TGCAGCGTGCGGTCGGCACAAGCCTACGAGCAGTACTTC
TRBJ2-3 TRBD2 TRBV29-1 16 NA CSVEVSEAGVSDTQYF TGCAGCGTTGAAGTTTCGGAGGCGGGAGTTTCTGATACGCAGTATTTT
TRBJ1-1 NA TRBV21-1 17 NA CASSKDPVGVKSTEAFF TGTGCCAGCAGCAAAGACCCCGTCGGGGTCAAGAGCACTGAAGCTTTCTTT
TRBJ2-5 NA TRBV11-2 13 NA CASSMELQETQYF TGTGCCAGCAGCATGGAGCTCCAAGAGACCCAGTACTTC
TRBJ2-2 TRBD2 TRBV27 14 NA CASSIGTITGELFF TGTGCCAGCAGTATCGGGACTATCACCGGGGAGCTGTTTTTT
TRBJ2-3 TRBD2 TRBV11-2 15 NA CASSLSGGGSDTQYF TGTGCCAGCAGCCTATCGGGAGGTGGGTCAGATACGCAGTATTTT
TRBJ2-5 NA TRBV4-1 13 NA CASSQGEAETQYF TGCGCCAGCAGCCAAGGTGAGGCGGAGACCCAGTACTTC
TRBJ2-1 TRBD1 TRBV5-1 13 NA CASRGQGANEQFF TGCGCCAGCAGGGGACAGGGGGCAAATGAGCAGTTCTTC
TRBJ2-1 TRBD2 TRBV27 15 few CASSTTSGGLFEQFF TGTGCCAGCAGCACCACTAGCGGGGGCCTGTTCGAGCAGTTCTTC